One and the same sample provided the 23 T cell receptor beta chains below, sequenced in a study of technical replicates of blood from a few donors. Assay used: immunoSEQ multiplex PCR; TCRdb lists only in-frame clones, some missing. Here the sample spans about 84,000 clones, almost 98% being singletons. Material for sequencing was T cells isolated from PBMCs. These receptors came from a human donor in good health.

The chain couples TRBV6-1 to TRBJ2-3; no firm D call. Germline V gene lookup returns CDR1 MNHNS and CDR2 SASEGT. Trimming left V 3 bases short and J 2 bases short, with 6 bases between. The CDR3 contains 13 residues. The CDR3 loop is CASSDPSTDTQYF. In DNA form, the CDR3 reads TGTGCCAGCAGTGACCCTTCCACAGATACGCAGTATTTT.

The CDR3 DNA is TGTGCCAGCAGCGCAAGGACCCCCGGGACTAGCGGTAATTCGGGCTCCTACGAGCAGTACTTC. This translates into CASSARTPGTSGNSGSYEQYF. The chain is built from TRBV7-6 and TRBJ2-7, with 11 bases identical to TRBD2. Germline V gives CDR1 SGHVS, CDR2 FNYEAQ. The CDR3 totals 21 residues. V lost 5 bases and J lost 0; bases outside the gene matches: 21.

V and J are TRBV27 and TRBJ2-1; D is uncertain. CDR1 and CDR2 from the germline V gene are MNHEY and SMNVEV (reference sequence). The V and J ends lost 5 bases and 0 bases respectively, with 8 bases between them. CDR3 size: 14 residues. The CDR3 loop is CASSQQSSYNEQFF. The CDR3 DNA follows: TGTGCCAGCAGTCAACAGAGCTCCTACAATGAGCAGTTCTTC.

The chain links TRBV6-6 to TRBJ2-7; 7 bases are shared with TRBD1. V gave up 4 bases and J gave up 6 bases; unmatched junction bases: 6. The CDR3 runs to 13 residues. CDR1 MNHNY and CDR2 SVGAGI come from the germline V gene (reference sequence). As DNA, the CDR3 is TGTGCCAGCAGTTTACAGGGGTACGGCGAGCAGTACTTC. Translating gives CASSLQGYGEQYF.

The chain carries TRBV2 and TRBJ2-5; 8 bases line up with TRBD1. After removal of 6 bases from V and 4 bases from J, the junction contained 7 bases not matched to a gene. The CDR3 spans 14 residues. The germline CDR1 and CDR2 sequences are SNHLY and FYNNEI. The CDR3 is CASRGLGTGETQYF. The CDR3, as DNA: TGTGCCAGCAGAGGATTAGGGACAGGAGAGACCCAGTACTTC. Together with reference TRBV2 and TRBJ2-5, the CDR3 gives the full variable domain: EPEVTQTPSHQVTQMGQEVILRCVPISNHLYFYWYRQILGQKVEFLVSFYNNEISEKSEIFDDQFSVERPDGSNFTLKIRSTKLEDSAMYFCASRGLGTGETQYFGPGTRLLVL.

CDR3 in amino acids: CATPRAGGSNEQFF. In DNA, the CDR3 is TGTGCCACCCCAAGGGCGGGAGGGAGTAATGAGCAGTTCTTC. The rearrangement uses TRBV21-1 and TRBJ2-1; the table calls TRBD2, which could not be checked here. TRBV21-1 is termed a pseudogene. The CDR3 sequence is 14 residues long.

The chain employs TRBV6-8 and TRBJ1-5, with D perhaps TRBD1 (5 bases). The CDR3 has 18 residues. The V end lost 0 bases, the J end lost 4 bases, and 19 bases lay between the germline ends. Germline CDR1 reads MNHGY; CDR2 reads SAAAGT. CDR3 in DNA: TGTGCCAGCAGTTACTCGAGAGTTGGGGCTAGGTGGAATCAGCCCCAGCATTTT. It specifies CASSYSRVGARWNQPQHF.

V and J are TRBV10-2 and TRBJ2-7; 9 bases agree with TRBD2. Germline V CDR1 and CDR2: WSHSY, SAAADI. The CDR3 covers 14 residues. J was trimmed by 2 bases and V by 7 bases; bases with no gene match: 6. CDR3 protein: CASTEAGGPYEQYF. CDR3 in DNA: TGCGCCAGCACTGAAGCGGGGGGACCCTACGAGCAGTACTTC.

This clone has a single count. J is TRBJ2-6 and V is TRBV28, with D possibly being TRBD1 (5 bases). Germline CDR1 and CDR2: MDHEN and SYDVKM. This CDR3 spans 16 amino acids. The V and J ends lost 7 bases and 4 bases respectively, with 17 bases between them. CDR3 residues: CASKSQGFRGANVLTF. Written as DNA, the CDR3 is TGTGCCAGCAAGAGTCAGGGTTTTAGGGGGGCCAACGTCCTGACTTTC.

The chain joins TRBV4-2 to TRBJ2-7; tentatively, D is TRBD2 (6 bases). The germline V gene encodes CDR1 LGHNA and CDR2 YNFKEQ. V lost 3 bases and J 2 bases, leaving 23 bases between the germline ends. The CDR3 loop spans 18 amino acids. CDR3 nucleotide sequence: TGTGCCAGCAGCCAGCTGATTTCCCCCGGGACTGGACCCTACGAGCAGTACTTC. As protein: CASSQLISPGTGPYEQYF.

This clone was counted once. V is TRBV2 and J is TRBJ2-7, with D uncertain. CDR1 is SNHLY and CDR2 is FYNNEI in the germline V gene. Deletions cut 1 base from V and 3 bases from J, with 13 bases between. This CDR3 has 15 residues. The CDR3 protein is CASSEEEISVYEQYF. CDR3 coding DNA: TGTGCCAGCAGTGAAGAGGAGATCAGCGTCTACGAGCAGTACTTC.

The chain carries TRBV5-1 and TRBJ2-5; D gene uncertain. Trimming stripped 2 bases from V and 4 bases from J, with 3 bases between. Germline loops: CDR1 SGHRS, CDR2 YFSETQ. This CDR3 has 11 residues. The CDR3 loop reads CASSFSETQYF. CDR3 in DNA: TGCGCCAGCAGCTTCTCAGAGACCCAGTACTTC. The whole variable domain, remainder taken from reference TRBV5-1 and TRBJ2-5, is KAGVTQTPRYLIKTRGQQVTLSCSPISGHRSVSWYQQTPGQGLQFLFEYFSETQRNKGNFPGRFSGRQFSNSRSEMNVSTLELGDSALYLCASSFSETQYFGPGTRLLVL.

The J gene is TRBJ2-1, the V gene TRBV5-4; 8 nucleotides agree with TRBD2. V lost 10 bases and J lost 2; bases outside the gene matches: 11. Per the germline V gene, CDR1 is SGHNT and CDR2 is YYREEE (reference sequence). This CDR3 is 15 amino acids long. The CDR3 DNA is TGTGCCGTAGGCCGAAGCGGGGGAACCTACAATGAGCAGTTCTTC. Its protein product is CAVGRSGGTYNEQFF.

The chain uses TRBV9 and TRBJ2-1; TRBD1 matches 12 bases. The trim removed 1 base at V and 8 bases at J, leaving 7 bases unmatched. The CDR3 contains 16 residues. Looked up from germline, CDR1 is SGDLS and CDR2 is YYNGEE. This CDR3 is CASSVTPGQGAHEQFF. In DNA form, the CDR3 reads TGTGCCAGCAGCGTAACCCCGGGACAGGGGGCCCATGAGCAGTTCTTC.

The chain recombines TRBV19 with TRBJ1-5; TRBD1 matches 7 bases. Losses at the gene ends were 4 bases for V and 0 bases for J; bases not matched to a gene: 12. CDR3 length equals 18 residues. Germline loops: CDR1 LNHDA, CDR2 SQIVND (reference sequence). The CDR3: CASSTPQGILGSNQPQHF. CDR3 DNA: TGTGCCAGTAGTACACCACAGGGGATCCTCGGTAGCAATCAGCCCCAGCATTTT.

The CDR3 nucleotides are TGTGCCAGCAGCCAAGGGACAGGGCGCTCTGGGGCCAACGTCCTGACTTTC. It specifies CASSQGTGRSGANVLTF. This chain connects TRBV14 to TRBJ2-6; TRBD1 matches at 8 bases. Germline-derived CDR1 and CDR2 are SGHDN and FVKESK. CDR3 size: 17 residues. The trim removed 1 base at V and 0 bases at J, leaving 2 bases unmatched.

J is TRBJ2-7 and V is TRBV29-1; D may be TRBD1 (6 bases). Trimming removed 7 bases from V and 0 bases from J, with 22 bases in between. This CDR3 has 16 amino acids. Germline lookup yields CDR1 SQVTM and CDR2 ANQGSEA. The CDR3 is CSAYDGLQGSSYEQYF. CDR3 bases: TGCAGCGCCTACGATGGTCTGCAGGGGTCCTCCTACGAGCAGTACTTC.

This sequence joins TRBV19 and TRBJ2-7; 8 bases fit TRBD2. CDR1 and CDR2 (germline): LNHDA, SQIVND (reference sequence). The CDR3 totals 17 residues. V gave up 3 bases and J gave up 2 bases; unmatched junction bases: 12. CDR3 amino acids: CASSILPISGATYEQYF. CDR3 in DNA: TGTGCCAGTAGTATTCTTCCCATTAGCGGGGCGACCTACGAGCAGTACTTC.

The V call is TRBV7-8, the J call TRBJ1-1; tentatively, D is TRBD1 (5 bases). The CDR3 extends over 15 amino acids. Trimming removed 3 bases at V and 1 base at J, with 12 bases between. In germline, CDR1 is SGHVS, CDR2 FQNEAQ. DNA for the CDR3: TGTGCCAGCAGCTTTATAGGACAACGGAACACTGAAGCTTTCTTT. This translates into CASSFIGQRNTEAFF.

The chain joins TRBV7-9 to TRBJ2-2; no reliable D call. The CDR3 is 14 amino acids. Trimming stripped 1 base from V and 4 bases from J, with 7 bases between. The germline CDR1 and CDR2 sequences are SEHNR and FQNEAQ (reference sequence). CDR3 protein: CASSLGQATGELFF. The DNA of the CDR3 is TGTGCCAGCAGCTTAGGACAAGCCACCGGGGAGCTGTTTTTT.

The rearrangement uses TRBV2 and TRBJ1-6; D remains unclear. Germline loops: CDR1 SNHLY, CDR2 FYNNEI. The CDR3 covers 16 residues. The V gene lost 1 base and the J gene lost 0 bases, with 7 bases spanning the gap. The DNA of the CDR3 is TGTGCCAGCAGTGAAGGCGGCAGCTCCTATAATTCACCCCTCCACTTT. It codes for CASSEGGSSYNSPLHF.

V usage is TRBV5-1 and J usage is TRBJ2-6; 12 bases match TRBD1. Trimming at V came to 8 bases and at J to 2 bases, leaving 8 bases not matched to a gene. CDR3 length: 17 amino acids. Per the germline V gene, CDR1 is SGHRS and CDR2 is YFSETQ. This chain's CDR3 is CASKTGTGGTGANVLTF. CDR3 in DNA: TGCGCCAGTAAGACTGGGACAGGGGGCACTGGGGCCAACGTCCTGACTTTC.

The table lists this clone with a count of one. The V gene is TRBV4-1, the J gene TRBJ2-1, with TRBD2 matching over 7 bases. The CDR3 extends over 15 amino acids. The germline gives CDR1 MGHRA, CDR2 YSYEKL. Unmatched junction bases numbered 7, after V lost 3 bases and J lost 5 bases. The CDR3 sequence is CASSHVGRNNNEQFF. The CDR3 coding sequence is TGCGCCAGCAGCCACGTCGGGAGGAACAACAATGAGCAGTTCTTC.